This T cell receptor (beta chain) was recorded in a study of cytomegalovirus exposure and HLA in healthy donors. On the study more broadly: The same platform as the approximately 700 first-cohort repertoires was used for the 120 validation repertoires, a later analysis reported. Overall study results and limits: High specificity and sensitivity for cytomegalovirus status were reported for the classifier. For most TCR sequences rarity was the rule, although some public TCRs occurred in many donors. The authors listed 164 TCR beta chains as cytomegalovirus-associated.

The method was immunoSEQ multiplex PCR; TCRdb's version includes in-frame clones alone and lacks a portion of them. The table has roughly 98,000 clones, roughly nine tenths seen once. Worth noting for this clone: Its antigen is unidentified.

Germline CDR1 is LGHNA and CDR2 is YSLEER. This CDR3 has 14 residues. Deletions cut 0 bases from V and 4 bases from J, with 9 bases between. J is TRBJ2-5 and V is TRBV4-3; possible D gene TRBD1, 6 bases. The specimen was PBMCs. The source of this sequence is a man in his late teens or twenties in good health and CMV-seropositive. This CDR3 reads CASSQDTGTETQYF. The CDR3, as DNA: TGCGCCAGCAGCCAAGATACAGGGACAGAGACCCAGTACTTC.